The rows below give T cell receptor beta chains drawn from one sample of a study of blood T cell repertoires in COVID-19. Using immunoSEQ multiplex PCR, the repertoire was profiled, and TCRdb retains in-frame clones only, with some absent. Counted here are fewer than 250,000 clones, approximately 84% occurring once; the ten biggest clones make up 3.2%. Sequencing was carried out using PBMCs or T cells enriched from blood (not recorded which). These receptor sequences come from a woman in her 30s who had recovered from COVID-19. Each CDR3 is given with its conserved first and last residue. The D gene is left open where the match is weak. Clone size, where shown, is once, few, many, or a class for clones that have expanded.

CDR3: CASSKEGSGRGTGELFF
DNA: TGTGCCAGCAGCAAAGAGGGGAGCGGGAGAGGCACCGGGGAGCTGTTTTTT
J: TRBJ2-2
size: -
V: TRBV21-1
D: -

CDR3: CASSASGSTDTQYF
DNA: TGTGCCAGCAGCGCTAGCGGGAGCACAGATACGCAGTATTTT
J: TRBJ2-3
size: -
V: TRBV9
D: TRBD2

CDR3: CASSQDPAGAYEQYF
DNA: TGCGCCAGCAGCCAAGATCCCGCGGGAGCGTACGAGCAGTACTTC
J: TRBJ2-7
size: -
V: TRBV4-1
D: TRBD2

CDR3: CASLAGTNYGYTF
DNA: TGTGCCAGCTTGGCCGGGACAAACTATGGCTACACCTTC
J: TRBJ1-2
size: -
V: TRBV6-4
D: -

CDR3: CASKEAGARNEQFF
DNA: TGTGCCAGCAAGGAAGCGGGAGCAAGGAATGAGCAGTTCTTC
J: TRBJ2-1
size: -
V: TRBV28
D: TRBD2

CDR3: CASSDEGGAGYEQYF
DNA: TGTGCCAGCAGTGATGAGGGGGGGGCTGGCTACGAGCAGTACTTC
J: TRBJ2-7
size: once
V: TRBV2
D: -

CDR3: CASSQVPGQGAESPLHF
DNA: TGTGCCAGCAGCCAAGTGCCCGGACAGGGGGCGGAATCACCCCTCCACTTT
J: TRBJ1-6
size: -
V: TRBV3-1/TRBV3-2
D: TRBD1

CDR3: CASSGSSGPLGEQYF
DNA: TGTGCCAGCAGCGGATCTAGCGGACCCTTAGGGGAGCAGTACTTC
J: TRBJ2-7
size: -
V: TRBV7-2
D: TRBD2

CDR3: CASSEGASGSTGELFF
DNA: TGCGCCAGCAGTGAGGGCGCTAGCGGGTCCACCGGGGAGCTGTTTTTT
J: TRBJ2-2
size: -
V: TRBV10-1
D: TRBD2

CDR3: CASSPGLAGEVPLETQYF
DNA: TGTGCCAGCAGCCCGGGACTAGCGGGAGAGGTTCCGCTGGAGACCCAGTACTTC
J: TRBJ2-5
size: -
V: TRBV5-5
D: TRBD2

CDR3: CASSKDRSSYEQYF
DNA: TGTGCCAGCAGCAAAGACAGGAGCTCCTACGAGCAGTACTTC
J: TRBJ2-7
size: -
V: TRBV5-6
D: -

CDR3: CSARRETQYF
DNA: TGCAGTGCTAGGAGGGAGACCCAGTACTTC
J: TRBJ2-5
size: -
V: TRBV20-1
D: -

CDR3: CASSVEGPNYGYTF
DNA: TGTGCCAGCAGCGTTGAGGGTCCCAACTATGGCTACACCTTC
J: TRBJ1-2
size: -
V: TRBV9
D: -

CDR3: CASRQGAYGYTF
DNA: TGTGCCAGCCGACAGGGGGCCTATGGCTACACCTTC
J: TRBJ1-2
size: -
V: TRBV7-9
D: TRBD1

CDR3: CATSDSRAPGLSNQPQHF
DNA: TGTGCCACCAGTGATTCCCGCGCTCCAGGGTTGAGCAATCAGCCCCAGCATTTT
J: TRBJ1-5
size: -
V: TRBV24-1
D: -

CDR3: CASSLGPSGTSSSYEQYF
DNA: TGCGCCAGCAGCTTGGGTCCAAGCGGGACTTCGAGCTCCTACGAGCAGTACTTC
J: TRBJ2-7
size: -
V: TRBV5-1
D: TRBD2

CDR3: CASSLGDRVINEQFF
DNA: TGTGCCAGCAGTTTAGGGGACAGGGTGATCAATGAGCAGTTCTTC
J: TRBJ2-1
size: -
V: TRBV28
D: TRBD1

CDR3: CASSLEQGTSYEQYF
DNA: TGCGCCAGCAGCTTGGAACAGGGGACCTCTTACGAGCAGTACTTC
J: TRBJ2-7
size: -
V: TRBV5-1
D: TRBD1

CDR3: CASSLLQGTTEAFF
DNA: TGTGCCAGCAGCTTATTACAGGGGACGACTGAAGCTTTCTTT
J: TRBJ1-1
size: -
V: TRBV13
D: TRBD1

CDR3: CASSEFEGGGNSPLHF
DNA: TGCGCCAGCAGCGAGTTTGAAGGGGGCGGGAATTCACCCCTCCACTTT
J: TRBJ1-6
size: -
V: TRBV4-1
D: TRBD1

CDR3: CATSRGSAGRTEGYTF
DNA: TGTGCCACCAGCAGAGGCTCGGCGGGGCGGACTGAGGGCTACACCTTC
J: TRBJ1-2
size: -
V: TRBV15
D: -

CDR3: CASTQGADGYTF
DNA: TGTGCCAGTACTCAGGGGGCGGATGGCTACACCTTC
J: TRBJ1-2
size: -
V: TRBV6-5
D: TRBD1

CDR3: CAFSSRIRTANGEPQHF
DNA: TGTGCCTTTAGCTCAAGGATCCGGACAGCTAATGGGGAGCCCCAGCATTTT
J: TRBJ1-5
size: -
V: TRBV7-4
D: -

CDR3: CASSEPRRPLETQYF
DNA: TGTGCCAGCAGTGAACCCCGGAGACCACTGGAGACCCAGTACTTC
J: TRBJ2-5
size: -
V: TRBV6-1
D: -

CDR3: CASSPGDGALTEAFF
DNA: TGCGCCAGCAGCCCGGGGGACGGCGCTCTCACTGAAGCTTTCTTT
J: TRBJ1-1
size: -
V: TRBV5-1
D: -